Following are 18 T cell receptor beta chains from one sample sequenced in a study of beta chain features in type 1 diabetes. Broader study findings: TCRB CDR3 length was moderately but significantly reduced in all four CD4+ subsets of Type 1 diabetes patients.

These receptors have no known antigen. Of the isolated RNA, all was reverse transcribed, and so the sequenced material was expressed TCRB transcripts. Sequenced by immunoSEQ multiplex PCR; TCRdb stores in-frame clones only, minus some. The sample comprises 16,000 or so clones, 65% to 85% of which are singletons, and roughly 0.33% rests with the top ten. The specimen was stem cell memory CD4+ T cells from blood. The source of these receptors is a woman between 18 and 29 years old with type 1 diabetes.

The chain has TRBV10-2 and TRBJ2-3; TRBD2 is a possible D gene (5 bases). V was shortened by 2 bases and J by 6 bases, with 6 bases between the two germline ends. This CDR3 contains 12 residues. Germline V gene sequence: CDR1 WSHSY, CDR2 SAAADI. CDR3 residues: CASSETGDTQYF. The CDR3 DNA is TGCGCCAGCAGTGAGACGGGGGATACGCAGTATTTT.

The chain recombines TRBV2 with TRBJ1-2; 9 nucleotides align to TRBD1. V lost 7 bases to trimming and J lost 6 bases; unmatched junction nucleotides: 6. The CDR3 consists of 13 residues. The germline CDR1 and CDR2 sequences are SNHLY and FYNNEI. This CDR3 is CASNRDRENGYTF. In DNA form, the CDR3 reads TGTGCCAGCAACCGGGACAGGGAAAATGGCTACACCTTC.

The CDR3 is CASSLPGTSGSYNEQFF. The CDR3, as DNA: TGCGCCAGCAGCTTGCCCGGGACTAGCGGCTCCTACAATGAGCAGTTCTTC. The chain recombines TRBV5-1 with TRBJ2-1; 11 bases align to TRBD2. The CDR3 loop spans 17 amino acids. V was clipped by 1 base and J by 0 bases; unmatched bases: 3. In germline, CDR1 is SGHRS, CDR2 YFSETQ.

This chain uses TRBV10-3 with TRBJ2-7, with a tentative D call TRBD1 (6 bases). This CDR3 contains 15 residues. V was trimmed by 0 bases and J by 0 bases, leaving 9 bases between them. CDR1 is ENHRY, CDR2 SYGVKD, per germline. The CDR3: CAISESWGLSYEQYF. CDR3 bases: TGTGCCATCAGTGAGTCATGGGGGCTCTCCTACGAGCAGTACTTC.

V gene TRBV5-1 combines with J gene TRBJ2-7; 8 positions agree with TRBD1. Per germline, CDR1 SGHRS and CDR2 YFSETQ. The J segment lost 0 bases and the V segment lost 4 bases, leaving 6 bases of the junction unmatched. This CDR3 is 15 amino acids long. CDR3: CASSPGQVSSYEQYF. CDR3 nucleotides: TGCGCCAGCAGCCCGGGACAGGTGTCCTCCTACGAGCAGTACTTC.

The chain is built from TRBV5-1 and TRBJ1-5, with D possibly matching TRBD1 (6 bases). V dropped 4 bases and J dropped 10 bases, with 21 bases sitting between them. CDR3 size: 15 residues. CDR1 and CDR2 from the germline V gene are SGHRS and YFSETQ. This CDR3 reads CASSGGQGPNDPQHF. In nucleotides, the CDR3 is TGCGCCAGCAGCGGGGGACAAGGGCCCAACGACCCCCAGCATTTT.

The chain recombines TRBV18 with TRBJ2-7; a weak D match, TRBD1 (5 bases). Germline V gene data show CDR1 as KGHSH and CDR2 as LQKENI. The CDR3 has 13 residues. Trimming took off 4 bases at V and 2 bases at J, with 9 bases between the two ends. The CDR3 coding sequence is TGTGCCAGCTCACTCGTCAGGGCCTACGAGCAGTACTTC. It yields the protein CASSLVRAYEQYF.

This clone was detected once. This rearrangement joins TRBV19 to TRBJ2-1; 12 bases agree with TRBD2. CDR1 is LNHDA, CDR2 SQIVND, per germline (reference sequence). The CDR3 runs 14 residues. V trimming: 5 bases; J trimming: 8 bases; junction bases outside the gene matches: 4. As DNA, the CDR3 is TGTGCCAGTAGTCCGACTAGCGGGAGCGATGAGCAGTTCTTC. It is translated as CASSPTSGSDEQFF.

V usage is TRBV23-1 and J usage is TRBJ2-7, with a tentative D call TRBD1 (5 bases). TRBV23-1 is placed among ORFs of uncertain function. The CDR3 length is 15 residues. V dropped 3 bases and J dropped 2 bases, with 14 bases sitting between them. The CDR3 DNA follows: TGCGCCAGCAGTCATCCCCTCAGGGTCACCTACGAGCAGTACGTC. It is translated as CASSHPLRVTYEQYV.

The V call is TRBV19, the J call TRBJ2-1, with TRBD2 identical over 8 bases. CDR1 and CDR2 from the germline V gene are LNHDA and SQIVND (reference sequence). V lost 2 bases to trimming and J lost 4 bases; unmatched junction nucleotides: 4. This CDR3 has 15 amino acids. For the CDR3, the DNA is TGTGCCAGTAGTATAACAGCGGGAGCGTACAATGAGCAGTTCTTC. Amino acid sequence: CASSITAGAYNEQFF.

This clone appeared once. This rearrangement joins TRBV10-3 to TRBJ1-1; D perhaps matches TRBD1 (5 bases). Germline lookup yields CDR1 ENHRY and CDR2 SYGVKD. With 3 bases removed from V and 4 bases from J, the gap between germline ends came to 24 bases. The CDR3 sequence is 18 residues long. The CDR3 region has the DNA TGTGCCATCAGTGAAGTTGGCATAGGGGTCAGTGTGGGCACTGAAGCTTTCTTT. The encoded protein is CAISEVGIGVSVGTEAFF.

The rearrangement uses TRBV5-6 and TRBJ2-1, with 9 bases that match TRBD2. The CDR3 has 15 amino acids. Germline loops: CDR1 SGHDT, CDR2 YYEEEE. Trimming at V came to 4 bases and at J to 9 bases, leaving 11 bases not matched to a gene. The chain's CDR3 is CASSQFQAGGSEQFF. Written as DNA, the CDR3 is TGTGCCAGCAGCCAATTCCAAGCGGGAGGATCTGAGCAGTTCTTC.

The rearrangement uses TRBV4-1 and TRBJ1-1; D possibly corresponds to TRBD1 (6 bases). Trimming stripped 1 base from V and 3 bases from J, with 18 bases between. CDR3 size: 17 residues. Germline V CDR1 and CDR2: MGHRA, YSYEKL. The CDR3 loop reads CASSQGDHRAPYTEAFF. The CDR3 DNA follows: TGCGCCAGCAGCCAAGGGGACCACAGGGCCCCGTACACTGAAGCTTTCTTT.

The chain recombines TRBV18 with TRBJ2-3; 8 positions match TRBD2. The CDR3 spans 13 residues. Germline CDR1 reads KGHSH; CDR2 reads LQKENI. V gave up 0 bases and J gave up 11 bases; unmatched junction bases: 4. CDR3: CASSPPSGSMQYF. Written as DNA, the CDR3 is TGTGCCAGCTCACCACCCAGCGGGAGCATGCAGTATTTT.

V and J are TRBV20-1 and TRBJ2-1, with a possible D match to TRBD2 (5 bases). CDR1 and CDR2 from the germline V gene are DFQATT and SNEGSKA (reference sequence). Trimming took off 3 bases at V and 9 bases at J, with 9 bases between the two ends. This CDR3 is built from 11 residues. This CDR3 reads CSARMGVEQFF. The DNA for the CDR3 is TGCAGTGCTAGGATGGGAGTTGAGCAGTTCTTC.

The chain combines TRBV7-3 with TRBJ2-1; a weak D match, TRBD2 (5 bases). Trimming stripped 3 bases from V and 5 bases from J, with 17 bases between. The CDR3 loop spans 16 amino acids. Germline lookup yields CDR1 SGHTA and CDR2 FQGTGA. Here the CDR3 reads CASSFSFGIRNNEQFF. CDR3 DNA: TGTGCCAGCAGCTTCTCCTTCGGGATACGTAACAATGAGCAGTTCTTC.

The chain uses TRBV11-2 and TRBJ2-7, with TRBD1 identical over 9 bases. V gave up 6 bases and J gave up 0 bases; unmatched junction bases: 6. Germline V CDR1 and CDR2: SGHAT, FQNNGV. This CDR3 has 15 residues. The CDR3 region is CASSRPGQGSYEQYF. CDR3 sequence (DNA): TGTGCCAGCAGTCGACCGGGACAGGGCTCCTACGAGCAGTACTTC.

The rearrangement uses TRBV29-1 and TRBJ1-1, with 9 bases matching TRBD1. Per the germline V gene, CDR1 is SQVTM and CDR2 is ANQGSEA. This CDR3 has 13 residues. V shed 5 bases and J 3 bases; nucleotides not matched to a gene: 4. The CDR3, as DNA: TGCAGCGTTCACAGGGGGCCTTACACTGAAGCTTTCTTT. As protein: CSVHRGPYTEAFF.